This T cell receptor (beta chain) was observed in a study of blood T cells in healthy people across ages. Germline CDR1 and CDR2: SGHTA and FQGNSA. Trimming removed 5 bases from V and 2 bases from J, with 16 bases in between. This CDR3 is 15 amino acids long. Combining a sample-barcoded 5' primer with a J-beta primer mix, a second PCR ran for 7 to 11 cycles. One entry per CDR3 protein, called by TCRdb with MiXCR from the 5' RACE reads. In the table there are roughly 800,000 distinct CDR3 sequences, roughly 53% of which are singletons. Per sample, no less than 5 micrograms of total RNA were extracted. This clonotype was sampled from a man older than 75 in good health. V and J are TRBV7-2 and TRBJ2-7, with D possibly TRBD1 on 6 matching bases. Specimen: blood. Written as DNA, the CDR3 is TGTGCCAGCAGCCCTTTCGGGACATCCACCTACGAGCAGTACTTC. Translated: CASSPFGTSTYEQYF. Full variable domain (missing parts from reference TRBV7-2 and TRBJ2-7): GAGVSQSPSNKVTEKGKDVELRCDPISGHTALYWYRQSLGQGLEFLIYFQGNSAPDKSGLPSDRFSAERTGGSVSTLTIQRTQQEDSAVYLCASSPFGTSTYEQYFGPGTRLTVT.